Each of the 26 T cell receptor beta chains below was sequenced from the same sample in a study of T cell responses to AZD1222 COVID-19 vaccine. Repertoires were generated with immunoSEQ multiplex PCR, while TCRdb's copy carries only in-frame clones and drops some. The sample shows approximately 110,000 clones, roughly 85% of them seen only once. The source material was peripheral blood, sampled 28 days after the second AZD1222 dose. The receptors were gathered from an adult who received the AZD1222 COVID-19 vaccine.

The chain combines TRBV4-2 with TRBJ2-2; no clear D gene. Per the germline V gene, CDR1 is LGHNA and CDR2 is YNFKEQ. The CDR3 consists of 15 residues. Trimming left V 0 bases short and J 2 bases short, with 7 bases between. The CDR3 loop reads CASSQDWDNTGELFF. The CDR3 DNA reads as TGTGCCAGCAGCCAAGATTGGGATAACACCGGGGAGCTGTTTTTT.

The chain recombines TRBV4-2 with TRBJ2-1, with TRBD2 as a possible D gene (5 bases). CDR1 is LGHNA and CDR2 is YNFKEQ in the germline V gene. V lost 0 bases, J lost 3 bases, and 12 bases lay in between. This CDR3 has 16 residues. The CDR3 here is CASSQDLNGNYNEQFF. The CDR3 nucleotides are TGTGCCAGCAGCCAAGATTTGAACGGGAACTACAATGAGCAGTTCTTC.

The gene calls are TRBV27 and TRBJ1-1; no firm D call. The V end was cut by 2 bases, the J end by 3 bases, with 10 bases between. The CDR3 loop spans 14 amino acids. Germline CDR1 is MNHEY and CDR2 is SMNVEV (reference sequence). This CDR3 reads CASSLMPGDTEAFF. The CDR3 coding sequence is TGTGCCAGCAGTTTAATGCCTGGGGACACTGAAGCTTTCTTT.

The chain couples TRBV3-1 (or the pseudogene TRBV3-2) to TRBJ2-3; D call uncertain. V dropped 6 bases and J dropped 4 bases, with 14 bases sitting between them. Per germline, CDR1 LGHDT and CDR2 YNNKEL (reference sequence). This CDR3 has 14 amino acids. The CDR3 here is CASSPLPGADTQYF. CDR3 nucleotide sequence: TGTGCCAGCAGTCCCCTCCCTGGGGCAGATACGCAGTATTTT.

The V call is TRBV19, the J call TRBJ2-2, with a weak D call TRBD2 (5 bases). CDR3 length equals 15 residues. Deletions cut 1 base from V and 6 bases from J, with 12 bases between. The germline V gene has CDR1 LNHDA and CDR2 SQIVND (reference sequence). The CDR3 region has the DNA TGTGCCAGTAGTATAGCCGGGCCCGGGGCCGGGGAGCTGTTTTTT. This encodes CASSIAGPGAGELFF.

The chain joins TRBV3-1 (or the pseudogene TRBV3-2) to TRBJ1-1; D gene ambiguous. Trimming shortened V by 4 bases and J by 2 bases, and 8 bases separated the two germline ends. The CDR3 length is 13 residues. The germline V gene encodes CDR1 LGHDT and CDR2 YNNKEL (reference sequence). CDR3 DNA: TGTGCCAGCAGCCCCTCTACTAACACTGAAGCTTTCTTT. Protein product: CASSPSTNTEAFF.

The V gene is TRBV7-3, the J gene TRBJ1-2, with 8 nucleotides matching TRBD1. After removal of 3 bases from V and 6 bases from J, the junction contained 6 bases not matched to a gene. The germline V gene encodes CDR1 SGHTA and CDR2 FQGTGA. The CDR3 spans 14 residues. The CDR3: CASSFSGGGDGYTF. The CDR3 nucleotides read TGTGCCAGCAGCTTTTCAGGGGGCGGGGATGGCTACACCTTC.

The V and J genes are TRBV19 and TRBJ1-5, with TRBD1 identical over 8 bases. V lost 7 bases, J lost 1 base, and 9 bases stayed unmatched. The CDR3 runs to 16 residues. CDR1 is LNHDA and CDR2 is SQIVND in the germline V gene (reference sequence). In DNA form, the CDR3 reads TGTGCCAGTAAACTCGGACAGGGTGTAAGCAATCAGCCCCAGCATTTT. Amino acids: CASKLGQGVSNQPQHF. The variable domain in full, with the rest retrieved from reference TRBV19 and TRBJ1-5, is DGGITQSPKYLFRKEGQNVTLSCEQNLNHDAMYWYRQDPGQGLRLIYYSQIVNDFQKGDIAEGYSVSREKKESFPLTVTSAQKNPTAFYLCASKLGQGVSNQPQHFGDGTRLSIL.

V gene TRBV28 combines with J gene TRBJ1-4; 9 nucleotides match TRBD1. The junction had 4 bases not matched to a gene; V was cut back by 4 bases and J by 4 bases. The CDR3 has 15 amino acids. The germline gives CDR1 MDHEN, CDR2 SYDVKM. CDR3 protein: CASSYQTGGNEKLFF. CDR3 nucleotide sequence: TGTGCCAGCAGTTACCAGACAGGGGGTAATGAAAAACTGTTTTTT.

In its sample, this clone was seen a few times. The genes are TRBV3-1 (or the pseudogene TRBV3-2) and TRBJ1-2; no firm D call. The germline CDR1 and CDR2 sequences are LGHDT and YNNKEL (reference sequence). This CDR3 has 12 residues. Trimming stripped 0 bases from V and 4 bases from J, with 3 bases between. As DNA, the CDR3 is TGTGCCAGCAGCCAAGATAGCTATGGCTACACCTTC. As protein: CASSQDSYGYTF.

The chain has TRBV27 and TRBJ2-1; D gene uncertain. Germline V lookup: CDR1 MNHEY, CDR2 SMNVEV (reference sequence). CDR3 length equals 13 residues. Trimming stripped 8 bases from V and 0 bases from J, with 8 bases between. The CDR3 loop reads CASGLSSYNEQFF. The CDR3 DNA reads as TGTGCCAGCGGATTAAGCTCCTACAATGAGCAGTTCTTC.

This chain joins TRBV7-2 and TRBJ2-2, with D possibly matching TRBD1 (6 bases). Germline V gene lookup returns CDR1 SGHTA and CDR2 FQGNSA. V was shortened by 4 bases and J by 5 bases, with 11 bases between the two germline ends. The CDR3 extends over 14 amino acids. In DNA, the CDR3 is TGTGCCAGCAGCTCAGGGGTAGGAACCGGGGAGCTGTTTTTT. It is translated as CASSSGVGTGELFF.

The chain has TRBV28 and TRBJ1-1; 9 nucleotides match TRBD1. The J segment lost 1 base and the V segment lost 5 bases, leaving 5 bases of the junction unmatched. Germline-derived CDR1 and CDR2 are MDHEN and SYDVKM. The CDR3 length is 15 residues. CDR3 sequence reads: CASSIRTGANTEAFF. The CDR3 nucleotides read TGTGCCAGCAGTATACGGACAGGGGCGAACACTGAAGCTTTCTTT.

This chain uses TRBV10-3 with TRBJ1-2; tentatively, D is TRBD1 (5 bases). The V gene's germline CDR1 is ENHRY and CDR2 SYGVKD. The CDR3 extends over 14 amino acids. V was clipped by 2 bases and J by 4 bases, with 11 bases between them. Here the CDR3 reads CAISEGARGYGYTF. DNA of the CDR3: TGTGCCATCAGTGAGGGGGCGCGGGGCTATGGCTACACCTTC.

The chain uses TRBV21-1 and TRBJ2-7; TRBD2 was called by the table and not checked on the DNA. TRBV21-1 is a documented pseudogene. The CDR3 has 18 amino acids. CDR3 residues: CASRLRRFRPLRSYEQYF. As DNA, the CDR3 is TGTGCCAGCAGGCTTCGGCGGTTTAGGCCACTCCGGTCCTACGAGCAGTACTTC.

CDR3 loop: CASSQVTLDTEAFF. CDR3 coding DNA: TGCGCCAGCAGCCAAGTGACATTAGACACTGAAGCTTTCTTT. This chain joins TRBV4-1 and TRBJ1-1; D uncertain. This CDR3 spans 14 amino acids. The V gene lost 1 base and the J gene lost 3 bases, with 9 bases spanning the gap. Germline V gene data show CDR1 as MGHRA and CDR2 as YSYEKL.

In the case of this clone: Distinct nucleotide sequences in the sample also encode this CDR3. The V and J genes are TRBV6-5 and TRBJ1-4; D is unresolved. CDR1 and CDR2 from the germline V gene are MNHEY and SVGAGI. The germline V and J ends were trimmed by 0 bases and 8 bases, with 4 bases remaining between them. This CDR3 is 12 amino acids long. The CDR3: CASSYSGEKLFF. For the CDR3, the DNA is TGTGCCAGCAGTTACTCTGGGGAAAAACTGTTTTTT.

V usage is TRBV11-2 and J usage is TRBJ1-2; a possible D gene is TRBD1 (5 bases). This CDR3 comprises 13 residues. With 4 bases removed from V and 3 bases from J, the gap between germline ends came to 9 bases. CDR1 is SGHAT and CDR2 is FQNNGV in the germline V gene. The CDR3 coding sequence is TGTGCCAGCAGCTCTTGGGACTACTATGGCTACACCTTC. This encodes CASSSWDYYGYTF.

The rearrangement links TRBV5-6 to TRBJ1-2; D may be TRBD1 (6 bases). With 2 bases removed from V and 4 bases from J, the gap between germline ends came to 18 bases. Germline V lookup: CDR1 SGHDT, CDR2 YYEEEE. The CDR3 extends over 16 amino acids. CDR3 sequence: CASSFRGGGQIYGYTF. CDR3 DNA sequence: TGTGCCAGCAGCTTTAGAGGTGGGGGGCAGATCTATGGCTACACCTTC. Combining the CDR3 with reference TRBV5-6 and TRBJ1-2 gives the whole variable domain DAGVTQSPTHLIKTRGQQVTLRCSPKSGHDTVSWYQQALGQGPQFIFQYYEEEERQRGNFPDRFSGHQFPNYSSELNVNALLLGDSALYLCASSFRGGGQIYGYTFGSGTRLTVV.

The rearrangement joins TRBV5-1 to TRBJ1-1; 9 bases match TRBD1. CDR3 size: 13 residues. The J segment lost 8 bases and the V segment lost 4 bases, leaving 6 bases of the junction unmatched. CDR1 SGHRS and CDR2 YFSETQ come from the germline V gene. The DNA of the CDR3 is TGCGCCAGCAGCGGGGGACAGGGCCTCGAAGCTTTCTTT. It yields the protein CASSGGQGLEAFF.

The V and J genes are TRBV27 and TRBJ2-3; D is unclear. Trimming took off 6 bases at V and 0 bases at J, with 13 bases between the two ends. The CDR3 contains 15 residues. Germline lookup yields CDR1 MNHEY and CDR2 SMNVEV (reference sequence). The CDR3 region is CASSRTRASTDTQYF. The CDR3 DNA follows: TGTGCCAGCAGCCGGACCCGAGCTAGCACAGATACGCAGTATTTT.

CDR3 nucleotides: TGCGCCAGCAGCCAAAAGCGGGGGGGCTCCTACGAGCAGTACTTC. Amino acids: CASSQKRGGSYEQYF. The chain carries TRBV5-1 and TRBJ2-7; TRBD2 aligns across 10 bases. The CDR3 extends over 15 amino acids. Unmatched junction bases numbered 4, after V lost 4 bases and J lost 0 bases. Germline V gene data show CDR1 as SGHRS and CDR2 as YFSETQ.

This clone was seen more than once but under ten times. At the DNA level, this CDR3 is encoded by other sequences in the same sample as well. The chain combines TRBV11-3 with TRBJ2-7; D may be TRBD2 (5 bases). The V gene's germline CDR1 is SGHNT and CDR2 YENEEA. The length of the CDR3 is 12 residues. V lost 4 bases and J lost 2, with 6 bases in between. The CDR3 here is CASSSGAYEQYF. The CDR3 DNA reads TGTGCCAGCAGCTCCGGGGCCTACGAGCAGTACTTC.

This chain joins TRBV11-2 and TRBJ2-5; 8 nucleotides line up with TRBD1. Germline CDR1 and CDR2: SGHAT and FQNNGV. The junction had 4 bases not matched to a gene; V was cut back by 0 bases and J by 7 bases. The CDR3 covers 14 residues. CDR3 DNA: TGTGCCAGCAGCTTAGACCGGGACAGGCGGACCCAGTACTTC. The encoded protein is CASSLDRDRRTQYF.

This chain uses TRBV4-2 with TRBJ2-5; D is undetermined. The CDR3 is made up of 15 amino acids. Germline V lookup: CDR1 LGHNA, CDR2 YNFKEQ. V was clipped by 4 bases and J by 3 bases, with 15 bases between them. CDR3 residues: CASSPTNLREETQYF. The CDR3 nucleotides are TGTGCCAGCAGCCCTACGAATCTACGGGAAGAGACCCAGTACTTC.

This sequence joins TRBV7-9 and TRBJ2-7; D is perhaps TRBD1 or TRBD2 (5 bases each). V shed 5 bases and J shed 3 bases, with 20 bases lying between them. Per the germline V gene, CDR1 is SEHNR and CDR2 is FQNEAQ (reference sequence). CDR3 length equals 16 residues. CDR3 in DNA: TGTGCCAGCAGCCCCCGCCCTAGGGAGAGGGGCTACGAGCAGTACTTC. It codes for CASSPRPRERGYEQYF.